This TCR beta chain was captured by sequencing in a study of T cells in Graves' hyperthyroidism and ophthalmopathy (dated by TCRdb to between 2018 and 2021). The study in broad terms: Peripheral blood was sampled at the time of initial diagnosis, prior to any treatment. After blood sampling, hyperthyroidism patients were treated with methimazole at a starting dose of 30 mg daily, and ophthalmopathy patients were treated with high-dose intravenous methylprednisolone. In addition, the study compared T-cell repertoires in thyroid tissue and in blood from 6 or 7 Graves' hyperthyroidism patients. For training and testing, the 100 or so patients in the discovery cohort were randomly divided in a 7:3 ratio. Prospective prediction of ophthalmopathy was tested in an independent validation cohort of fewer than 20 hyperthyroidism patients and roughly 16 patients who later progressed to ophthalmopathy. To identify TCR V-J signatures that set the groups apart, the researchers used a discovery cohort of 100 patients, made up of some 41 with Graves' ophthalmopathy and some 55 with stable Graves' hyperthyroidism. TCR Vbeta CDR3 sequencing of 140 or so peripheral blood samples (43 ophthalmopathy, about 75 hyperthyroidism and some 17 progressor patients) is reported in the paper.

From the germline V gene, CDR1 is KGHDR and CDR2 is SFDVKD. V lost 4 bases and J lost 11 bases; the stretch between them is 19 bases long. Measured from the cysteine to the phenylalanine, the CDR3 is 14 residues long. The retained sequence is limited to the CDR3, 42 bases, with the frame set at the first base. The paper's findings and limits, for the study overall: No statistical method was used to fix the sample size in advance, and group allocation was not hidden from the investigators. A 13 V-J signature model separated ophthalmopathy from stable hyperthyroidism, with approximately 87% sensitivity and 81.08% specificity in cross-validation and 80%/75% in testing. In validation, progression to ophthalmopathy was predicted by the model with almost 71% sensitivity and around 76% specificity, a median of roughly 6 months before onset. Most expanded thyroid clonotypes (frequency above 0.001) were also detected in blood, suggesting blood repertoires may reflect thyroid immune responses.

Amplification of TCR beta CDR3 regions was carried out from RNA transcripts. For the first round of RT-PCR on the TCR CDR3, the HTBI primer set was used together with the Qiagen OneStep RT-PCR kit. A second multiplex PCR round built the libraries, followed by size selection and purification. Paired-end sequencing of the libraries was performed with 100 bp reads on an Illumina HiSeq2000. On the authors' methods: SOAPnuke was used to process the raw data, throwing out any read that contained adapters or uncalled bases, had a mean Phred below 15, or lacked an exact constant-primer or identifier match. COPE v1.2.5 was used to merge high-quality paired reads, and clonotypes were defined as unique nucleotide sequences. Clonotypes were aligned to IMGT TRBV, TRBD and TRBJ reference segments using MiTCR v1.1. The analysis included only V-J combinations with a frequency above 0.0001, which together covered 98% to 99.2% of the repertoires. A TCS score was defined as the ratio of F50 (clonal expansion) to E x V (chaos), with BLOSUM62-based TCRdist applied between CDR3 peptides within each V-J. Welch's t-statistics and random forest reduced roughly 540 V-J features to fewer than 15, which were used in a naive Bayes classifier (R e1071). TCRdb applied fastp at Q25 and MiXCR to the public reads, then kept only in-frame beta chains. Each CDR3 protein appears once, grouped with its most common genes and DNA. TCRdb's processing, not the authors' own work, is the source of the V and J calls. The sample table holds fewer than 600,000 distinct CDR3 sequences, of which 14% were seen once. Roughly 13% of the sample comes from the top ten.

Concerning this clonotype itself: What antigen it recognizes has not been identified. Base qualities are missing; no much larger clone stands one base away.

Graves' hyperthyroidism was defined as stable when no progression to ophthalmopathy occurred over 18 months of follow-up. The hyperthyroidism patients were between 18 and 65 years old and newly diagnosed, with a disease duration of less than 2 months. The study excluded patients with uncontrolled infections, other autoimmune diseases, pregnancy or lactation. Diagnoses were established on the basis of clinical symptoms, serum thyroxine and TRAb, thyroid ultrasound, and orbital computed tomography. PBMCs were separated from roughly 9.3 ml of fresh peripheral blood using Ficoll-Paque density gradient centrifugation. Total RNA was extracted with Trizol reagent, and quality was checked on an Agilent 2100 Bioanalyzer.

This TCR came from a middle-aged woman with Graves' hyperthyroidism. Sequencing was done on a sample of blood. This sequence uses TRBV24-1 and TRBJ1-1; TRBD1 is a possible D gene, resting on 6 matching bases. In nucleotides, the sequence is TGTGCCACCAGTGACCCCGGGACATTCGGGGGGGCTTTCTTT. Its protein reads: CATSDPGTFGGAFF.